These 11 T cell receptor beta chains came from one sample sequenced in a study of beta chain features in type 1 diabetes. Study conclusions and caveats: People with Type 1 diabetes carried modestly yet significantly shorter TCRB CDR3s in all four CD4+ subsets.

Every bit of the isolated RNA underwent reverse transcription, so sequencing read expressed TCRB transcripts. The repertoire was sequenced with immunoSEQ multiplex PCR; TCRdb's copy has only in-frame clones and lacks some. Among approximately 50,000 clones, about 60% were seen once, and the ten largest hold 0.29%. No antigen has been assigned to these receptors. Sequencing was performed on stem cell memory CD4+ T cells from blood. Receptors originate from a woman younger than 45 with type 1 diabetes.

For the CDR3, the DNA is TGCGCCAGCAGCACGGACTCATACAGGGGGCCCGGGGGGAATGAGCAGTTCTTC. Its protein is CASSTDSYRGPGGNEQFF. The rearrangement uses TRBV5-1 and TRBJ2-1; 9 nucleotides match TRBD1. Losses at the gene ends were 4 bases for V and 7 bases for J; bases not matched to a gene: 18. Germline CDR1 reads SGHRS; CDR2 reads YFSETQ. This CDR3 spans 18 amino acids.

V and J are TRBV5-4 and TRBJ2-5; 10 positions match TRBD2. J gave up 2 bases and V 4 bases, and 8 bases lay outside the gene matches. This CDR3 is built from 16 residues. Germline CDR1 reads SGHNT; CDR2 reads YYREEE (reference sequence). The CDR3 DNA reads TGTGCCAGCAGCCCAGGACTAGCGGAGTCTCAAGAGACCCAGTACTTC. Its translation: CASSPGLAESQETQYF.

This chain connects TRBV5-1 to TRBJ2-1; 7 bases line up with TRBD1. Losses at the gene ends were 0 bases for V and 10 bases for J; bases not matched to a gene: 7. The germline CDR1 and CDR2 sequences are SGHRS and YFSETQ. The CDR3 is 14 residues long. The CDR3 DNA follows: TGCGCCAGCAGCTTGGTCCGACAGGGCTACGAGCAGTTCTTC. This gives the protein CASSLVRQGYEQFF.

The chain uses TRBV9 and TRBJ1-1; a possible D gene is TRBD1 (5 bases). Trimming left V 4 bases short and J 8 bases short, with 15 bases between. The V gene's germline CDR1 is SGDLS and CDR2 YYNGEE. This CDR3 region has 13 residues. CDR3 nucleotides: TGTGCCAGCAGCCGTTCGGGGGGGAGGGAAGCTTTCTTT. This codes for CASSRSGGREAFF.

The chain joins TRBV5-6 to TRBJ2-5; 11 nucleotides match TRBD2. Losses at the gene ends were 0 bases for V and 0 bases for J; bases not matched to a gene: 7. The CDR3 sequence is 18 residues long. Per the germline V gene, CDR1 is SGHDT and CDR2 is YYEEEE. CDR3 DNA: TGTGCCAGCAGCTTGGTAATTAGCGGGAGGGCGCACCAAGAGACCCAGTACTTC. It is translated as CASSLVISGRAHQETQYF.

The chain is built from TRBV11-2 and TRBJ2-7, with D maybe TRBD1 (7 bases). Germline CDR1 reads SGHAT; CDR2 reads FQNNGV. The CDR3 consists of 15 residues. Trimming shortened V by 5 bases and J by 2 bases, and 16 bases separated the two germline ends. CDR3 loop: CASSPQGGLTYEQYF. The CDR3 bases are TGTGCCAGCAGCCCCCAGGGGGGACTGACCTACGAGCAGTACTTC. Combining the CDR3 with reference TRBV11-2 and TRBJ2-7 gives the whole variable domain EAGVAQSPRYKIIEKRQSVAFWCNPISGHATLYWYQQILGQGPKLLIQFQNNGVVDDSQLPKDRFSAERLKGVDSTLKIQPAKLEDSAVYLCASSPQGGLTYEQYFGPGTRLTVT.

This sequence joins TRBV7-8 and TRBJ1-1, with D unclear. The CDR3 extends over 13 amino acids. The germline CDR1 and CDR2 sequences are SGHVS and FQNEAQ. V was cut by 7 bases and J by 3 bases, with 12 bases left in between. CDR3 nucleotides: TGTGCCAGCACCCAGAGGGCGGACACTGAAGCTTTCTTT. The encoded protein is CASTQRADTEAFF.

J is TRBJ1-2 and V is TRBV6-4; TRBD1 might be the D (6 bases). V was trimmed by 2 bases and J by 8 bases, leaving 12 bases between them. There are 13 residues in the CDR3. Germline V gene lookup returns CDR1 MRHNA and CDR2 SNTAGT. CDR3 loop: CASSDAGARGYTF. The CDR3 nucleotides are TGTGCCAGCAGTGACGCGGGGGCCCGGGGCTACACCTTC.

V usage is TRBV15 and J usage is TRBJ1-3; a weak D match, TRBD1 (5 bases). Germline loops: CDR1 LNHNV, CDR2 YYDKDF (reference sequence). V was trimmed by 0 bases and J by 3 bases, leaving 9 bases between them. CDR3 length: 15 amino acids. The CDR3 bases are TGTGCCACCAGCAGAGATGTCCAGGGTGGAAACACCATATATTTT. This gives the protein CATSRDVQGGNTIYF.

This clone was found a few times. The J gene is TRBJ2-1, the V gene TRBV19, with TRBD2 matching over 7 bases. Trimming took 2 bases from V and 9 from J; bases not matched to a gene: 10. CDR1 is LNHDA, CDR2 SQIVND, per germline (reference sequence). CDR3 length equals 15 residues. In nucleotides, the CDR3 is TGTGCCAGTAGTATACTAGCGGCCGGGGCGGGTGAGCAGTTCTTC. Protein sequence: CASSILAAGAGEQFF. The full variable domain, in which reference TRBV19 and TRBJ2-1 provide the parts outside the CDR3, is DGGITQSPKYLFRKEGQNVTLSCEQNLNHDAMYWYRQDPGQGLRLIYYSQIVNDFQKGDIAEGYSVSREKKESFPLTVTSAQKNPTAFYLCASSILAAGAGEQFFGPGTRLTVL.

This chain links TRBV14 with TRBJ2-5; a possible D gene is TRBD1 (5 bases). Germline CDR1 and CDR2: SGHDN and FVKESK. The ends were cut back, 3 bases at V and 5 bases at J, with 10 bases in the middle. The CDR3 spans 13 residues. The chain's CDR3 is CASSQTASETQYF. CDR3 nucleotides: TGTGCCAGCAGCCAGACAGCCTCGGAGACCCAGTACTTC. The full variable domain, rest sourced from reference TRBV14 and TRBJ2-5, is EAGVTQFPSHSVIEKGQTVTLRCDPISGHDNLYWYRRVMGKEIKFLLHFVKESKQDESGMPNNRFLAERTGGTYSTLKVQPAELEDSGVYFCASSQTASETQYFGPGTRLLVL.